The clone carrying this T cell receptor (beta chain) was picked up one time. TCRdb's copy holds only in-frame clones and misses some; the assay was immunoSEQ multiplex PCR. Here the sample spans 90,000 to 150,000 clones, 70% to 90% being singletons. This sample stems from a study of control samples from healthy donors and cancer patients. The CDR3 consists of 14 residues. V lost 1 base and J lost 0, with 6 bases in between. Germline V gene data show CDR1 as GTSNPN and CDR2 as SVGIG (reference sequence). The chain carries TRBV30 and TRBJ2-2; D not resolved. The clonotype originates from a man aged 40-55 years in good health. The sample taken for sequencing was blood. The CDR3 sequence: CAWSAGANTGELFF. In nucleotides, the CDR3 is TGTGCCTGGAGTGCCGGAGCGAACACCGGGGAGCTGTTTTTT.